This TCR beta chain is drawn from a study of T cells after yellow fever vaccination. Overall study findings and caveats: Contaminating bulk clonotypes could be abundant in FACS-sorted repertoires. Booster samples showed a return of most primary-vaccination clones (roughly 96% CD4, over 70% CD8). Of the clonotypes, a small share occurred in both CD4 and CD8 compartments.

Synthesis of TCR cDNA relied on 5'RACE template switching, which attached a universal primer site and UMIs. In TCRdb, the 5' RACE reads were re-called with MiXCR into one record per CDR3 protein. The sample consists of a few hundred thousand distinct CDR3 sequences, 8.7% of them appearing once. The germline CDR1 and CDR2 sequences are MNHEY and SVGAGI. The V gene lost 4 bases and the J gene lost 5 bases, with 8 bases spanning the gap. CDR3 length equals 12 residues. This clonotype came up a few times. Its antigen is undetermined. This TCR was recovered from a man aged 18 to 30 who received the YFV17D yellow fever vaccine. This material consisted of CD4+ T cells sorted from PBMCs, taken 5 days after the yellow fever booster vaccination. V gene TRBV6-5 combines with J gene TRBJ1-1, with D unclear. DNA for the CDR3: TGTGCCAGCAGTTCTTACCTGACTGAAGCTTTCTTT. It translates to CASSSYLTEAFF.